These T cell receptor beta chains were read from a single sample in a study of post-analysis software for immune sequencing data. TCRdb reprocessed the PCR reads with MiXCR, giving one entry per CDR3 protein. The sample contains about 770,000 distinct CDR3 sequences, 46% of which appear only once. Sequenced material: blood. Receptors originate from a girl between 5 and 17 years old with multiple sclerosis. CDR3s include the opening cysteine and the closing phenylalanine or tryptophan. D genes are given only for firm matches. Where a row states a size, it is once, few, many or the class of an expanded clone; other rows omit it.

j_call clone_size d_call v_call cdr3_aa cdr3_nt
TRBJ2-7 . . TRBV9 CASSGSGAGVGEQYF TGTGCCAGCAGCGGATCGGGGGCGGGAGTAGGAGAGCAGTACTTC
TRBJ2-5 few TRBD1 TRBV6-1 CASSPPGPQGALWAQYF TGTGCCAGCAGCCCCCCTGGTCCCCAGGGGGCGCTTTGGGCCCAGTACTTC
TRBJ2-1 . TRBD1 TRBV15 CATSRDSRQGFNDEQFF TGTGCCACCAGCAGAGATTCCCGACAGGGCTTCAACGATGAGCAGTTCTTC
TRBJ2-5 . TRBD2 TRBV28 CASSLIPPGLAEETQYF TGTGCCAGCAGTTTAATCCCCCCGGGACTAGCCGAAGAGACCCAGTACTTC
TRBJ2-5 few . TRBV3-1 CASSQDSGVQETQYF TGTGCCAGCAGCCAAGATAGTGGCGTTCAAGAGACCCAGTACTTC
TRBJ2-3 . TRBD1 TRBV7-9 CASSGTARRSDTQYF TGTGCCAGCAGCGGGACAGCGAGGAGGTCAGATACGCAGTATTTT
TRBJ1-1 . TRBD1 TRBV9 CASSTPGGEDTEAFF TGTGCCAGCAGCACTCCAGGGGGAGAGGACACTGAAGCTTTCTTT
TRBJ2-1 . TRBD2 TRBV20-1 CSARDYREVGYNEQFF TGCAGTGCTAGAGATTACCGGGAGGTGGGGTACAATGAGCAGTTCTTC
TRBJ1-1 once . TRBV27 CASSLTTGWAEAFF TGTGCCAGCAGTTTAACGACAGGTTGGGCTGAAGCTTTCTTT
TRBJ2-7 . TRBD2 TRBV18 CASSIAGLPSEQYF TGTGCCAGCTCAATAGCGGGACTTCCCTCCGAGCAGTACTTC
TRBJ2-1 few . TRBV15 CATSRASVSYNEQFF TGTGCCACCAGCAGAGCCTCGGTGAGCTACAATGAGCAGTTCTTC
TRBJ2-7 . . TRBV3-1 CAGSQGGFSYEQYF TGTGCCGGCAGCCAAGGGGGATTCTCCTACGAGCAGTACTTC
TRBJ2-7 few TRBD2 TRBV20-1 CSARDRMGTSGAYEQYF TGCAGTGCTAGAGATCGAATGGGGACTAGCGGGGCCTACGAGCAGTACTTC
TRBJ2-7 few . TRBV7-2 CASSPTSREQYF TGTGCCAGCAGCCCCACCTCCCGGGAGCAGTACTTC
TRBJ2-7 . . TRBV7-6 CASSLEAQGVAASYEQYF TGTGCCAGCAGCTTAGAGGCCCAGGGCGTAGCGGCCTCCTACGAGCAGTACTTC
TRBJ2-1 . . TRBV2 CASSERFEQFF TGTGCCAGCAGTGAAAGATTTGAGCAGTTCTTC
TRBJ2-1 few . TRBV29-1 CSVPIGEQFF TGCAGCGTACCGATTGGTGAGCAGTTCTTC
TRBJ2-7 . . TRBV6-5 CASSYSIAGTYEQYF TGTGCCAGCAGTTACTCGATCGCAGGCACCTACGAGCAGTACTTC
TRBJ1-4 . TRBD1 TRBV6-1 CASSRLTGTGNEKLFF TGTGCCAGCAGTAGATTAACCGGGACAGGGAATGAAAAACTGTTTTTT
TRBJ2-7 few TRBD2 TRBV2 CASRARTSGREGEQYF TGTGCCAGCCGCGCACGAACCAGCGGGAGGGAAGGCGAGCAGTACTTC
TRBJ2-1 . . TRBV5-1 CASSLDVAVDNEQFF TGCGCCAGCAGCTTGGACGTCGCAGTGGACAATGAGCAGTTCTTC
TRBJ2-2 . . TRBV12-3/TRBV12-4 CASSLGVARDGELFF TGTGCCAGCAGCCTTGGGGTAGCGAGGGACGGGGAGCTGTTTTTT
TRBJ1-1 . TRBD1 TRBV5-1 CASSPRRTGEAFF TGCGCCAGCAGCCCCCGTAGGACAGGTGAAGCTTTCTTT
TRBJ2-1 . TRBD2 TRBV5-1 CASSPGLAVGNEQFF TGCGCCAGCAGCCCGGGACTAGCGGTAGGCAATGAGCAGTTCTTC
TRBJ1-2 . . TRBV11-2 CASSPSGAPGRASTF TGTGCCAGCAGCCCCAGTGGGGCCCCGGGACGCGCGAGCACCTTC
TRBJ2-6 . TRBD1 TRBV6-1 CASSKLTGGDSGANVLTF TGTGCCAGCAGTAAGCTAACAGGGGGCGATTCTGGGGCCAACGTCCTGACTTTC
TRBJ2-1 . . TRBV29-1 CSVVSGAYNEQFF TGCAGCGTTGTGTCGGGAGCGTACAATGAGCAGTTCTTC
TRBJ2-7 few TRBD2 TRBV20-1 CSARGAGAHEQYF TGCAGTGCTCGAGGAGCGGGAGCCCACGAGCAGTACTTC
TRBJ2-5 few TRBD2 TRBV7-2 CASSISSGGGQETQYF TGTGCCAGCAGCATATCTAGCGGGGGAGGACAAGAGACCCAGTACTTC
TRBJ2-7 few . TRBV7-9 CASSLGVGSGTEQYF TGTGCCAGCAGCTTAGGGGTCGGGAGTGGGACCGAGCAGTACTTC
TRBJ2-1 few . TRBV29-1 CSVEDRPPWDEQFF TGCAGCGTTGAAGATCGGCCACCTTGGGATGAGCAGTTCTTC
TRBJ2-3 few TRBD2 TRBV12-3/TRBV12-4 CASSSAGALSTDTQYF TGTGCCAGCAGTTCCGCGGGAGCACTTAGCACAGATACGCAGTATTTT
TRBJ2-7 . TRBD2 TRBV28 CASSQPPYLAGAVRSSYEQYF TGTGCCAGCAGCCAACCCCCCTATCTAGCGGGAGCCGTTCGGAGCTCCTACGAGCAGTACTTC
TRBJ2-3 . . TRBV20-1 CSARGSQGYPDTQYF TGCAGTGCTAGAGGTTCCCAGGGGTATCCAGATACGCAGTATTTT
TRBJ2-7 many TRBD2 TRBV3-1 CASSLGASGSYEQYF TGTGCCAGCAGCCTCGGGGCTAGCGGCTCCTACGAGCAGTACTTC
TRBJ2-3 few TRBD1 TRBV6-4 CASSDEGTGTDTQYF TGTGCCAGCAGTGACGAAGGGACAGGGACAGATACGCAGTATTTT
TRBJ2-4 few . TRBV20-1 CSARFRREQYF TGCAGTGCTAGATTTCGGAGGGAGCAGTACTTC
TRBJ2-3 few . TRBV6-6 CASSYGGAGDTQYF TGTGCCAGCAGTTATGGTGGGGCAGGAGATACGCAGTATTTT
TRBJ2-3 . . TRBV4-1 CASSHRDGTQRPDTQYF TGCGCCAGCAGCCATCGGGATGGGACCCAGAGGCCAGATACGCAGTATTTT
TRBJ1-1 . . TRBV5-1 CASSLRSENTEAFF TGCGCCAGCAGCTTGCGATCAGAGAACACTGAAGCTTTCTTT
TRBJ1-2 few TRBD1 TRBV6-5 CASSLRWTGGNYGYTF TGTGCCAGCAGTTTGCGATGGACAGGGGGAAACTATGGCTACACCTTC
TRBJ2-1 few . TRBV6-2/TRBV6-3 CASSRLSHNEQFF TGTGCCAGCAGCCGACTCTCGCACAATGAGCAGTTCTTC
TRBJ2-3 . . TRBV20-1 CSASIAVSSTDTQYF TGCAGTGCTAGTATAGCGGTTTCTAGCACAGATACGCAGTATTTT
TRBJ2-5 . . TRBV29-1 CSVDQSMAETQYF TGCAGCGTTGACCAGTCAATGGCGGAGACCCAGTACTTC
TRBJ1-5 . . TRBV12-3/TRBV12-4 CASSSVTGKSYDQPQHF TGTGCCAGCAGTTCGGTCACGGGGAAATCTTACGATCAGCCCCAGCATTTT
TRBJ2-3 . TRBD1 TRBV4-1 CASSQVEGASKDTQYF TGCGCCAGCAGCCAAGTTGAGGGGGCCTCCAAAGATACGCAGTATTTT
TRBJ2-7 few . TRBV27 CASSLSQVYEQYF TGTGCCAGCAGTTTATCCCAGGTTTACGAGCAGTACTTC
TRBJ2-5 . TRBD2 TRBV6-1 CASSEIGGLASETQYF TGTGCCAGCAGTGAAATCGGGGGACTAGCATCGGAGACCCAGTACTTC
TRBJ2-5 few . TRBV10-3 CAISGVGETQYF TGTGCCATCAGTGGGGTGGGAGAGACCCAGTACTTC
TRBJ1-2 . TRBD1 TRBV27 CASSTLQGPSTF TGTGCCAGCAGTACTCTACAGGGGCCTTCCACCTTC
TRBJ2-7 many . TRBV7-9 CASSLGSYEQYF TGTGCCAGCAGCTTAGGCTCCTACGAGCAGTACTTC
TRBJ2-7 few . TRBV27 CATGDAYEQYF TGTGCCACAGGGGACGCCTACGAGCAGTACTTC
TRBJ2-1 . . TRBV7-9 CASSLTGENNEQFF TGTGCCAGCAGCTTAACCGGGGAAAACAATGAGCAGTTCTTC
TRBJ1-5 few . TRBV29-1 CSVEGGGNQPQHF TGCAGCGTTGAGGGAGGGGGCAATCAGCCCCAGCATTTT
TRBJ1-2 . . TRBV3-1 CASSQRMGQGHGYTF TGTGCCAGCAGCCAAAGAATGGGACAAGGCCATGGCTACACCTTC
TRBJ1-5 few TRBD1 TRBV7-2 CASSRDRVSQPQHF TGTGCCAGCAGCCGGGACAGGGTCAGCCAGCCCCAGCATTTT
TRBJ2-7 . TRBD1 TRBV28 CASSSPGTGGSYEQYF TGTGCCAGCAGTTCCCCGGGGACAGGGGGCTCCTACGAGCAGTACTTC
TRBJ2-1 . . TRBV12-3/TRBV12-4 CASSFVGLDYEQFF TGTGCCAGCAGTTTTGTCGGCTTAGACTATGAGCAGTTCTTC
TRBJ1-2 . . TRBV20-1 CSARDARGGDGYTF TGCAGTGCTAGAGACGCGAGAGGGGGGGATGGCTACACCTTC
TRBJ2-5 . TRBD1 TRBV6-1 CASGTGGGETQYF TGTGCCAGCGGGACAGGGGGTGGGGAGACCCAGTACTTC